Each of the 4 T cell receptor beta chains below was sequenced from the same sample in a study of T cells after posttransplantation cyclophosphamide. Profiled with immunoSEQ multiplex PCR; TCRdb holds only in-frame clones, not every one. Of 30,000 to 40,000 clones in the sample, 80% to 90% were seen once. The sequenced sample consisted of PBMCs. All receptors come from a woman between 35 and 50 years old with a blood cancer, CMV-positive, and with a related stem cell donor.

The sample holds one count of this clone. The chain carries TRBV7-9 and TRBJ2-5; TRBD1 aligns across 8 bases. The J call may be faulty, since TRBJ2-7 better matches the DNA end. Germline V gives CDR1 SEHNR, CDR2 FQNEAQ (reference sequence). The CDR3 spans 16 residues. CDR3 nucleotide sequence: TGTGCCAGCAGCTTAGTGGGGGACAGGTTCTCCTACGAGCAGTACTTC. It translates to CASSLVGDRFSYEQYF.

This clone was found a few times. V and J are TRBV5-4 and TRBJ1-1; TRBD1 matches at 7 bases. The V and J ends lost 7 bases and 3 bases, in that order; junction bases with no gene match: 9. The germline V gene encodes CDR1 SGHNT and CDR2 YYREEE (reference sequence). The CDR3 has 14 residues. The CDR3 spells CASHMTGRHTEAFF. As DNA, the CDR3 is TGTGCCAGCCATATGACAGGGAGGCACACTGAAGCTTTCTTT.

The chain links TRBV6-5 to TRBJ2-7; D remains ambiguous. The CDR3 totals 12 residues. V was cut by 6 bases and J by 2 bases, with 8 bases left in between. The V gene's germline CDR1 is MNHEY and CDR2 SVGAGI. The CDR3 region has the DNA TGTGCCAGCAGCCGGCGGCCCTACGAGCAGTACTTC. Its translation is CASSRRPYEQYF.

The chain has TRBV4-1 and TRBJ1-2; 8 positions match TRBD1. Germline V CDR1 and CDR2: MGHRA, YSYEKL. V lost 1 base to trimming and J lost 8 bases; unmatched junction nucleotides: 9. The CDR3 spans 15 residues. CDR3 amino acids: CASSQVLTRGQGYTF. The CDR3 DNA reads TGCGCCAGCAGCCAAGTTCTAACCAGGGGGCAAGGCTACACCTTC.